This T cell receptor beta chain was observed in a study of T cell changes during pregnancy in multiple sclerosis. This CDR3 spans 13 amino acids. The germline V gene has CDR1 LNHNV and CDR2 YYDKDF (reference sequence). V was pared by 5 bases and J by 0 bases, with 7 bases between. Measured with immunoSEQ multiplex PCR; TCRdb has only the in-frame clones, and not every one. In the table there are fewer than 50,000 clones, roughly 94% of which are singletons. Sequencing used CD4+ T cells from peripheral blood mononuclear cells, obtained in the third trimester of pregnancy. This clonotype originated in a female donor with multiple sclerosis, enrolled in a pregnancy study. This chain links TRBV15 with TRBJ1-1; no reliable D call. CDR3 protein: CATSADMNTEAFF. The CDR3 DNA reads TGTGCCACCAGCGCAGATATGAACACTGAAGCTTTCTTT.